One and the same sample provided the 14 T cell receptor beta chains below, sequenced in a study of PD-L1 blockade in urothelial cancer (dated by TCRdb to the late 2010s). This specimen's time point label, per the study, means: peripheral blood 6 weeks after treatment start. The library was produced with the immunoSEQ multiplex PCR assay. The table was pulled from immuneACCESS by TCRdb, which kept in-frame rearrangements only. Such tables lose some clones; where checked, under half of the loss comes from unresolved V genes, and the rest has no known cause. Here the sample has just under 45,000 clones; about four fifths occur a single time. Over 13% of the sample goes to the ten largest clones. The specimen was PBMCs, collected around atezolizumab (anti-PD-L1) treatment. Receptors were obtained from a man aged 55 to 70 with urothelial cancer.

The genes are TRBV5-1 and TRBJ2-7; TRBD2 agrees at 8 bases. This CDR3 spans 14 amino acids. The germline V gene has CDR1 SGHRS and CDR2 YFSETQ. The trim removed 0 bases at V and 2 bases at J, leaving 1 base unmatched. CDR3 region: CASSLEAGAYEQYF. CDR3 coding DNA: TGCGCCAGCAGCTTGGAAGCGGGAGCCTACGAGCAGTACTTC. Looking up the rest from reference TRBV5-1 and TRBJ2-7 gives the full variable domain: KAGVTQTPRYLIKTRGQQVTLSCSPISGHRSVSWYQQTPGQGLQFLFEYFSETQRNKGNFPGRFSGRQFSNSRSEMNVSTLELGDSALYLCASSLEAGAYEQYFGPGTRLTVT.

V gene TRBV6-5 combines with J gene TRBJ2-5; 10 nucleotides agree with TRBD1. V gave up 7 bases and J gave up 7 bases; unmatched junction bases: 9. The length of the CDR3 is 14 residues. Germline V CDR1 and CDR2: MNHEY, SVGAGI. The CDR3 sequence: CASTQTGGERTQYF. Here the CDR3 DNA reads TGTGCCAGCACTCAGACAGGGGGCGAAAGGACCCAGTACTTC.

The genes are TRBV5-4 and TRBJ2-3; D call uncertain. CDR1 is SGHNT, CDR2 YYREEE, per germline (reference sequence). CDR3 length: 11 residues. V was clipped by 10 bases and J by 5 bases, with 11 bases between them. CDR3 nucleotide sequence: TGTGCCTCCTCGTACAGAGATACGCAGTATTTT. It is translated as CASSYRDTQYF.

This clone was seen once. Here the CDR3 DNA reads TGTGCCAGTAGTATTGCCGCTGGAGGCAATCAGCCCCAGCATTTT. Its translation: CASSIAAGGNQPQHF. The V gene is TRBV19, the J gene TRBJ1-5; D uncertain. Germline-derived CDR1 and CDR2 are LNHDA and SQIVND (reference sequence). The CDR3 length is 15 residues. V was trimmed by 3 bases and J by 2 bases, leaving 11 bases between them.

The sample holds a few counts of this clone. V is TRBV5-6 and J is TRBJ1-3; D ambiguous. Looked up from germline, CDR1 is SGHDT and CDR2 is YYEEEE. This CDR3 contains 17 residues. Trimming left V 4 bases short and J 3 bases short, with 20 bases between. CDR3 in DNA: TGTGCCAGCAGCCGAGTACTGGGAACCCGGGGTGGAAACACCATATATTTT. Translated: CASSRVLGTRGGNTIYF.

The gene calls are TRBV6-5 and TRBJ2-3, with 10 bases fitting TRBD1. The CDR3 spans 15 residues. The germline gives CDR1 MNHEY, CDR2 SVGAGI. The V and J ends lost 1 base and 7 bases, in that order; junction bases with no gene match: 5. The CDR3 sequence is CASSYWDRGFNTQYF. The CDR3 DNA sequence: TGTGCCAGCAGTTACTGGGACAGGGGTTTTAATACGCAGTATTTT.

The rearrangement links TRBV5-8 to TRBJ1-1; no reliable D call. CDR1 SGHTS and CDR2 YDEGEE come from the germline V gene. This CDR3 spans 15 amino acids. Trimming pared 3 bases from V and 0 bases from J, leaving 12 bases between. CDR3 protein: CASSSRLPMNTEAFF. The CDR3, as DNA: TGTGCCAGCAGCTCGCGGCTTCCTATGAACACTGAAGCTTTCTTT.

This clone was counted a few times. The chain carries TRBV23-1 and TRBJ2-5; the D gene is possibly TRBD1 (6 bases). TRBV23-1 is filed as an ORF, its function uncertain. Trimming stripped 7 bases from V and 3 bases from J, with 12 bases between. The CDR3 runs to 13 residues. The CDR3 DNA is TGCGCCAGCACACGGACAGCAGAAGAGACCCAGTACTTC. Its translation: CASTRTAEETQYF.

This sequence joins TRBV19 and TRBJ1-2, with D uncertain. This CDR3 spans 12 amino acids. Germline values: CDR1 LNHDA, CDR2 SQIVND (reference sequence). V was cut by 7 bases and J by 7 bases, with 13 bases left in between. The CDR3 reads CASNKEEGGYTF. The CDR3 nucleotides read TGTGCCAGTAATAAGGAGGAGGGTGGCTACACCTTC.

The chain recombines TRBV2 with TRBJ1-4, with D possibly being TRBD1 (5 bases). CDR1 SNHLY and CDR2 FYNNEI come from the germline V gene. Trimming took 3 bases from V and 1 from J, leaving 12 bases between them. There are 16 residues in the CDR3. The CDR3 is CASSDLGAGTNEKLFF. CDR3 nucleotide sequence: TGTGCCAGCAGTGATCTAGGGGCCGGAACTAATGAAAAACTGTTTTTT.

CDR3 nucleotide sequence: TGCGCCAGCAAGTCTCTACAGGGGAGCTCCTACGAGCAGTACTTC. Translated: CASKSLQGSSYEQYF. The V gene is TRBV5-1, the J gene TRBJ2-7, with 7 bases identical to TRBD1. The CDR3 extends over 15 amino acids. Germline V gene sequence: CDR1 SGHRS, CDR2 YFSETQ. V gave up 6 bases and J gave up 0 bases; unmatched junction bases: 9.

The V and J genes are TRBV19 and TRBJ1-1; no firm D call. Germline V gives CDR1 LNHDA, CDR2 SQIVND (reference sequence). The CDR3 is made up of 13 amino acids. V lost 5 bases to trimming and J lost 8 bases, with 15 bases between them. The CDR3 DNA reads TGTGCCAGTAGTGCGCCAGGCCCAGCAGAAGCTTTCTTT. This encodes CASSAPGPAEAFF.

The chain has TRBV5-6 and TRBJ2-5; 7 nucleotides agree with TRBD1. In germline, CDR1 is SGHDT, CDR2 YYEEEE. Germline trimming cut 2 bases from V and 2 bases from J; bases unmatched to any gene: 6. CDR3 length: 15 amino acids. CDR3 loop: CASSFTGVSQETQYF. DNA for the CDR3: TGTGCCAGCAGCTTTACAGGGGTTTCTCAAGAGACCCAGTACTTC.

This rearrangement joins TRBV4-2 to TRBJ1-1, with a weak D call TRBD1 (5 bases). The CDR3 runs 15 residues. The V end lost 1 base, the J end lost 3 bases, and 12 bases lay between the germline ends. Germline CDR1 reads LGHNA; CDR2 reads YNFKEQ. CDR3 DNA: TGTGCCAGCAGCCAAGCACCCGCGGGGGACACTGAAGCTTTCTTT. Translation gives CASSQAPAGDTEAFF.